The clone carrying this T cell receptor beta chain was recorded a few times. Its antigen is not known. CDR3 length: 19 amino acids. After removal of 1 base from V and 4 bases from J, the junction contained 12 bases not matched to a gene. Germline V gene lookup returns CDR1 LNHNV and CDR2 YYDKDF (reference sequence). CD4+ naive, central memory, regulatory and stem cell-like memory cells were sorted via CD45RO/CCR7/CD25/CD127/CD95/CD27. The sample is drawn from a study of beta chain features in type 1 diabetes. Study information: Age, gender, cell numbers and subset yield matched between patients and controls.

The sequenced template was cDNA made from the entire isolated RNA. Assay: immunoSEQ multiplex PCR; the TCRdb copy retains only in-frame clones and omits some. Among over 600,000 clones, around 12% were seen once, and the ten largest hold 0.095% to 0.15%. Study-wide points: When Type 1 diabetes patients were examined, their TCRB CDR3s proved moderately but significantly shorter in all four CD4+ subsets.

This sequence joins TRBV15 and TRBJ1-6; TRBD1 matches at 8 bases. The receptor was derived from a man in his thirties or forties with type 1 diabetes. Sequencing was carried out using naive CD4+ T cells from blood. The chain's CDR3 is CATSRVSGQGAGYNSPLHF. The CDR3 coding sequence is TGTGCCACCAGCAGAGTCTCTGGTCAGGGGGCCGGTTATAATTCACCCCTCCACTTT.